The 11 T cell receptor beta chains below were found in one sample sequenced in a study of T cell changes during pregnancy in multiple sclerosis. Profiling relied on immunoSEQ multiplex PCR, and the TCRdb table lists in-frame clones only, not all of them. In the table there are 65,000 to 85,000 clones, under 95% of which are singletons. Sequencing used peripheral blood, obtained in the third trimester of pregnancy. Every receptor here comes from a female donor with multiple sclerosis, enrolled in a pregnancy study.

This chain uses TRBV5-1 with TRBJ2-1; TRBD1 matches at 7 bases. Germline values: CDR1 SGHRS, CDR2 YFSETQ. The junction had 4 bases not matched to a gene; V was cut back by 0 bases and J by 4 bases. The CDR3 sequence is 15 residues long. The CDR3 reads CASSLDGQDYNEQFF. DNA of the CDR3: TGCGCCAGCAGCTTGGACGGACAGGATTACAATGAGCAGTTCTTC.

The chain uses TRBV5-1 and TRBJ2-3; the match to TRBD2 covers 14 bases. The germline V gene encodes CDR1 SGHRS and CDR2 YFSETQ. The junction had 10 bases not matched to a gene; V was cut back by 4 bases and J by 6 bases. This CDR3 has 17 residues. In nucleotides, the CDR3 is TGCGCCAGCAGCCTGACTAGCGGGGGGGCCCTGGGGGATACGCAGTATTTT. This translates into CASSLTSGGALGDTQYF. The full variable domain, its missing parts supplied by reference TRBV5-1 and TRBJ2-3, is KAGVTQTPRYLIKTRGQQVTLSCSPISGHRSVSWYQQTPGQGLQFLFEYFSETQRNKGNFPGRFSGRQFSNSRSEMNVSTLELGDSALYLCASSLTSGGALGDTQYFGPGTRLTVL.

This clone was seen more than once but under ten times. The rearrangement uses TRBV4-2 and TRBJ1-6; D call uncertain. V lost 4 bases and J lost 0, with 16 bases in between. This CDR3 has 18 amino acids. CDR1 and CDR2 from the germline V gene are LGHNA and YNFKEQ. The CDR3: CASSPFLGGSSYNSPLHF. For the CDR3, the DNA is TGTGCCAGCAGCCCCTTCTTAGGAGGGAGCTCCTATAATTCACCCCTCCACTTT.

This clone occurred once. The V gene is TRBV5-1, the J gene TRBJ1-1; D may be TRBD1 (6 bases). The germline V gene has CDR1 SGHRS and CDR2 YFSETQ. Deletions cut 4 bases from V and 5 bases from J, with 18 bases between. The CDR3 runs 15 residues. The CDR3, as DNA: TGCGCCAGCAGCCCCCTCGGGGGGCGGCCAACTGAAGCTTTCTTT. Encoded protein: CASSPLGGRPTEAFF. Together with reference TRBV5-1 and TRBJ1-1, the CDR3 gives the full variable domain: KAGVTQTPRYLIKTRGQQVTLSCSPISGHRSVSWYQQTPGQGLQFLFEYFSETQRNKGNFPGRFSGRQFSNSRSEMNVSTLELGDSALYLCASSPLGGRPTEAFFGQGTRLTVV.

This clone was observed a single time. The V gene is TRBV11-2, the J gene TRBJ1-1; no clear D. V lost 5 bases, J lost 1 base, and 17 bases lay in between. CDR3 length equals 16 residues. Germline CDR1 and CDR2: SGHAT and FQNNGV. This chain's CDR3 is CASSPLKRIKNTEAFF. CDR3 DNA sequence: TGTGCCAGCAGCCCCCTTAAGCGCATAAAGAACACTGAAGCTTTCTTT.

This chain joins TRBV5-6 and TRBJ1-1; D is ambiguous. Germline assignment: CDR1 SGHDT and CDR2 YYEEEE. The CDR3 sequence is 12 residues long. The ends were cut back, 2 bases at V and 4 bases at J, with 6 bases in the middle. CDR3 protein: CASSFLLTEAFF. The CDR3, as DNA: TGTGCCAGCAGCTTCCTCCTCACTGAAGCTTTCTTT.

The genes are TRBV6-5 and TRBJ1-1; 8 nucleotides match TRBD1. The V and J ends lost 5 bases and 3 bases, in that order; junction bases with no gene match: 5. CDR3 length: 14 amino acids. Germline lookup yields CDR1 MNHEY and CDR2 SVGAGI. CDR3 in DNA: TGTGCCAGCAGTCGAACAGGGGGATACACTGAAGCTTTCTTT. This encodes CASSRTGGYTEAFF.

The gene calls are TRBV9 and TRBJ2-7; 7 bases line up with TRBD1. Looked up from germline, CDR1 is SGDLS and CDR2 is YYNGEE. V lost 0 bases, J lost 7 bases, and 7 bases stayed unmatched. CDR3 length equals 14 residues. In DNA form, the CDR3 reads TGTGCCAGCAGCGTAGGGTGGGACAGCCTAGAGCAGTACTTC. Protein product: CASSVGWDSLEQYF.

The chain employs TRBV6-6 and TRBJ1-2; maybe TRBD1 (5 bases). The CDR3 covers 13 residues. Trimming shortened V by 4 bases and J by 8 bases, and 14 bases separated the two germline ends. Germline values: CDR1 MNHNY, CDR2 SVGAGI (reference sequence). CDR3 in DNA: TGTGCCAGCAGTTCCTCGGACACAGGAGGCTACACCTTC. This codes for CASSSSDTGGYTF.

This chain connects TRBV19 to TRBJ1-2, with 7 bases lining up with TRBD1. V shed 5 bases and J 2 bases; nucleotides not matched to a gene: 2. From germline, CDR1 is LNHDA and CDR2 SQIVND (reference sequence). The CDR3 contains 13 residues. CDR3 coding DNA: TGTGCCAGTAGTCCACAGGGGAACTATGGCTACACCTTC. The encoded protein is CASSPQGNYGYTF.

For the CDR3, the DNA is TGTGCCGGATCAGGGGTGTCGGAGTATGGCTACACCTTC. Its translation is CAGSGVSEYGYTF. The rearrangement joins TRBV2 to TRBJ1-2, with D possibly matching TRBD1 (6 bases). Trimming took 11 bases from V and 5 from J, leaving 18 bases between them. This CDR3 is 13 amino acids long. CDR1 is SNHLY, CDR2 FYNNEI, per germline.